This entry lists 17 T cell receptor beta chains sequenced from one sample in a study of blood T cell repertoires in COVID-19. Profiling relied on immunoSEQ multiplex PCR, and the TCRdb table lists in-frame clones only, not all of them. The profile shows over 100,000 clones, around nine tenths of them singletons. The sequencing sample was made of peripheral blood. The receptor set was obtained from a woman in her 70s with COVID-19, enrolled during active disease.

This sequence joins TRBV7-9 and TRBJ2-5, with 9 bases aligning to TRBD2. Germline loops: CDR1 SEHNR, CDR2 FQNEAQ (reference sequence). V lost 5 bases to trimming and J lost 4 bases; unmatched junction nucleotides: 11. The CDR3 is 16 residues long. In DNA, the CDR3 is TGTGCCAGCAGCCAGACGACTAGCGGTTTAGGAGAGACCCAGTACTTC. Amino acids: CASSQTTSGLGETQYF.

The chain links TRBV11-3 to TRBJ1-1; D unclear. CDR1 and CDR2 (germline): SGHNT, YENEEA. The germline V and J ends were trimmed by 1 base and 1 base, with 10 bases remaining between them. There are 15 residues in the CDR3. CDR3 amino acids: CASSLVPGRNTEAFF. The DNA for the CDR3 is TGTGCCAGCAGCTTAGTTCCGGGAAGGAACACTGAAGCTTTCTTT.

This clone was counted a few times. The CDR3 sequence: CASSLMGEGYGYTF. As DNA, the CDR3 is TGTGCCAGCAGTTTAATGGGGGAGGGCTATGGCTACACCTTC. The J gene is TRBJ1-2, the V gene TRBV28, with D possibly being TRBD1 (5 bases). V was clipped by 2 bases and J by 4 bases, with 11 bases between them. The CDR3 spans 14 residues. From germline, CDR1 is MDHEN and CDR2 SYDVKM.

This chain links TRBV7-9 with TRBJ2-3; 11 nucleotides line up with TRBD1. This CDR3 is built from 17 residues. Germline V lookup: CDR1 SEHNR, CDR2 FQNEAQ (reference sequence). V shed 4 bases, J shed 8 bases, and the junction held 14 bases outside the gene matches. CDR3 DNA sequence: TGTGCCAGCAGCTCCGGCCCAGGACAGGGGGCGAGTCGTACGCAGTATTTT. Translation gives CASSSGPGQGASRTQYF.

The rearrangement joins TRBV2 to TRBJ1-2, with a weak D call TRBD1 (5 bases). V was cut by 5 bases and J by 7 bases, with 14 bases left in between. The CDR3 has 13 residues. The germline CDR1 and CDR2 sequences are SNHLY and FYNNEI. The CDR3 is CASSPPRQSGYTF. DNA for the CDR3: TGTGCCAGCAGTCCCCCACGACAGAGTGGCTACACCTTC.

The V call is TRBV18, the J call TRBJ2-2; a possible D gene is TRBD2 (6 bases). Germline-derived CDR1 and CDR2 are KGHSH and LQKENI. The CDR3 loop spans 17 amino acids. V was trimmed by 0 bases and J by 4 bases, leaving 15 bases between them. The CDR3 here is CASSPPSGRGITGELFF. Written as DNA, the CDR3 is TGTGCCAGCTCACCACCGAGCGGACGGGGGATCACCGGGGAGCTGTTTTTT.

J is TRBJ2-3 and V is TRBV9; the D is unclear. The CDR3 loop spans 13 amino acids. The germline gives CDR1 SGDLS, CDR2 YYNGEE. V gave up 1 base and J gave up 1 base, with 4 bases separating them. The CDR3, as DNA: TGTGCCAGCAGCGTACGGGGCACAGATACGCAGTATTTT. Amino acid sequence: CASSVRGTDTQYF.

This sequence joins TRBV2 and TRBJ2-7; 9 positions agree with TRBD1. The CDR3 sequence is 16 residues long. With 7 bases clipped from V and 6 bases from J, the junction kept 16 bases outside the gene matches. Germline V gives CDR1 SNHLY, CDR2 FYNNEI. CDR3: CASTHRDGTGMIEQYF. The DNA of the CDR3 is TGTGCCAGCACCCACAGAGACGGGACAGGGATGATCGAGCAGTACTTC.

A single count supports this clone. The chain has TRBV4-1 and TRBJ2-1; 12 bases align to TRBD2. This CDR3 has 16 amino acids. Trimming cost V 4 bases and J 8 bases; bases outside gene matches: 9. Germline CDR1 and CDR2: MGHRA and YSYEKL. The CDR3 spells CASSRWTSGDGDEQFF. The CDR3 region has the DNA TGCGCCAGCAGCCGGTGGACTAGCGGGGATGGCGATGAGCAGTTCTTC.

The CDR3 sequence is CAWTGVGETQYF. CDR3 coding DNA: TGTGCCTGGACAGGGGTAGGGGAGACCCAGTACTTC. The chain carries TRBV30 and TRBJ2-5; tentatively, D is TRBD1 (6 bases). The CDR3 is made up of 12 amino acids. Germline V CDR1 and CDR2: GTSNPN, SVGIG (reference sequence). V was trimmed by 4 bases and J by 5 bases, leaving 11 bases between them.

This chain connects TRBV28 to TRBJ1-1; the match to TRBD1 covers 10 bases. The germline V gene encodes CDR1 MDHEN and CDR2 SYDVKM. With V trimmed by 3 bases and J by 2 bases, 12 bases remained unmatched. CDR3 size: 18 residues. CDR3 amino acids: CASSFWGQGREFNTEAFF. In nucleotides, the CDR3 is TGTGCCAGCAGTTTTTGGGGACAGGGGAGGGAGTTTAACACTGAAGCTTTCTTT.

The rearrangement uses TRBV19 and TRBJ1-6; 7 bases map to TRBD1. Germline CDR1 and CDR2: LNHDA and SQIVND (reference sequence). The V and J ends lost 8 bases and 9 bases, in that order; junction bases with no gene match: 10. CDR3 length: 14 residues. CDR3 sequence: CASGPGQSSSPLHF. CDR3 bases: TGTGCCAGTGGACCGGGACAGTCGAGTTCACCCCTCCACTTT.

The rearrangement joins TRBV18 to TRBJ1-3, with no clear D. Germline assignment: CDR1 KGHSH and CDR2 LQKENI. Trimming took off 4 bases at V and 1 base at J, with 14 bases between the two ends. The CDR3 loop spans 16 amino acids. As DNA, the CDR3 is TGTGCCAGCTCACTTTATTTCAGTGCTTCTGGAAACACCATATATTTT. Translating gives CASSLYFSASGNTIYF.

V is TRBV28 and J is TRBJ2-5; TRBD2 agrees at 9 bases. This CDR3 is built from 17 residues. After removal of 5 bases from V and 3 bases from J, the junction contained 13 bases not matched to a gene. CDR1 and CDR2 (germline): MDHEN, SYDVKM. CDR3 in amino acids: CASSRPSSGAGKETQYF. The CDR3, as DNA: TGTGCCAGCAGTCGCCCTTCTAGCGGGGCGGGGAAAGAGACCCAGTACTTC.

The V and J genes are TRBV19 and TRBJ1-4; the D gene is possibly TRBD1 (5 bases). There are 14 residues in the CDR3. Germline CDR1 and CDR2: LNHDA and SQIVND (reference sequence). V was pared by 6 bases and J by 8 bases, with 16 bases between. The CDR3, as DNA: TGTGCCAGTAGATTAACCCACAGGATGGAAAAACTGTTTTTT. Translating it yields CASRLTHRMEKLFF.

The table lists this clone with a count of one. The V and J genes are TRBV9 and TRBJ1-2, with D uncertain. Germline lookup yields CDR1 SGDLS and CDR2 YYNGEE. This CDR3 is 16 amino acids long. V was cut by 0 bases and J by 5 bases, with 17 bases left in between. The CDR3 reads CASSVATRPGVYGYTF. Here the CDR3 DNA reads TGTGCCAGCAGCGTAGCTACCCGGCCAGGCGTTTATGGCTACACCTTC.

The chain employs TRBV11-1 and TRBJ2-7, with 7 nucleotides matching TRBD1. V shed 5 bases and J 6 bases; nucleotides not matched to a gene: 13. The CDR3 sequence is 15 residues long. CDR1 is SGHAT, CDR2 FQDESV, per germline (reference sequence). This chain's CDR3 is CASSPKTGQRAEQYF. CDR3 in DNA: TGTGCCAGCAGCCCCAAGACGGGACAGAGGGCCGAGCAGTACTTC.